Below, one T cell receptor beta chain is given with its context. The antigen is unknown. Clones were read by immunoSEQ multiplex PCR, and TCRdb kept only the in-frame ones, dropping some. In the table there are 380,000 or so clones, 88% of which are singletons. The treatment here: roughly 19 received Ad26.COV2.S at low or high dose, single or two shots; 5 received placebo; per-sample allocation not given. Specimen acquisition occurred on day 63 following the initial vaccine or placebo injection. The V gene's germline CDR1 is DFQATT and CDR2 SNEGSKA (reference sequence). Trimming cost V 3 bases and J 7 bases, with 6 bases left between them. The CDR3 has 11 residues. This sample is drawn from a study of Ad26.COV2.S vaccination and SARS-CoV-2 variants. Study-wide background: Participants got Ad26.COV2.S intramuscularly, once or twice 56 days apart. Study outcomes and limitations: Reported post-vaccination CD8+ and CD4+ T cell responses to spike showed substantial breadth.

This material consisted of peripheral blood, taken in a trial of Ad26.COV2.S vaccine versus placebo. This clonotype was sampled from a person between 18 and 59 years old who received the Ad26.COV2.S COVID-19 vaccine or a placebo. The V and J genes are TRBV20-1 and TRBJ2-2; D gene ambiguous. CDR3 residues: CSARKVGELFF. The CDR3 DNA reads as TGCAGTGCTAGGAAAGTCGGGGAGCTGTTTTTT.